This T cell receptor (beta chain) was retrieved from a study of cytomegalovirus exposure and HLA in healthy donors. Study findings and constraints: Later analysis suggested most CMV-associated TCR beta chains were HLA-restricted.

As regards this clone: Antigen specificity is unknown.

The PCR made use of 60 Vbeta and 13 Jbeta primers. Only in-frame clones appear in the TCRdb table, and some are missing; sequencing was by immunoSEQ multiplex PCR. This table holds roughly 120,000 clones, 15% to 19% found once. Germline V gene sequence: CDR1 GTSNPN, CDR2 SVGIG (reference sequence). The CDR3 covers 14 residues. Trimming took 5 bases from V and 8 from J; bases not matched to a gene: 14. The source is a woman aged 18-30 years in good health and CMV-seronegative. The sequenced material came from PBMCs. The genes are TRBV30 and TRBJ1-2; 7 bases map to TRBD1. Written as DNA, the CDR3 is TGTGCCTGGGTCGATGTTGCGACAGGGTACGGCTACACCTTC. Translated, it gives CAWVDVATGYGYTF.